These T cell receptor beta chains were read from a single sample in a study of cytomegalovirus exposure and HLA in healthy donors. Using immunoSEQ multiplex PCR, the repertoire was profiled, and TCRdb retains in-frame clones only, with some absent. The table includes 150,000 to 180,000 clones, over 75% detected once. What was sequenced was PBMCs. The receptor source for this set is a woman aged 40 to 55 in good health and CMV-seropositive. CDR3s include the opening cysteine and the closing phenylalanine or tryptophan. A D gene is named only where the DNA matches it firmly. Rows give clone size only sometimes, using once, few, many, or a class for an expanded clone.

V,size,D,J,CDR3,DNA
TRBV9,once,-,TRBJ1-5,CASSGGKYSNQPQHF,TGTGCCAGCAGTGGCGGGAAGTATAGCAATCAGCCCCAGCATTTT
TRBV28,once,-,TRBJ2-3,CAILAAPSRDTQYF,TGTGCCATCTTAGCGGCTCCTTCGCGGGATACGCAGTATTTT
TRBV29-1,-,TRBD2,TRBJ2-1,CSVVREGYEQFF,TGCAGCGTTGTACGGGAGGGTTATGAGCAGTTCTTC
TRBV11-1,-,-,TRBJ2-7,CASSLGASYEQYF,TGTGCCAGCAGCTTAGGAGCCTCCTACGAGCAGTACTTC
TRBV5-1,-,-,TRBJ1-4,CASSLVGQRDEKLFF,TGCGCCAGCAGCTTGGTGGGACAAAGAGACGAAAAACTGTTTTTT
TRBV7-2,-,TRBD1,TRBJ2-7,CASSWTGTGSYEQYF,TGTGCCAGCAGCTGGACCGGGACAGGGTCCTACGAGCAGTACTTC
TRBV11-2,-,TRBD2,TRBJ2-1,CASSLLLAGDYNEQFF,TGTGCCAGCAGCTTGTTACTAGCGGGAGATTACAATGAGCAGTTCTTC
TRBV18,once,-,TRBJ1-2,CASSTTDSYYGYTF,TGTGCCAGCTCAACTACGGACAGCTACTATGGCTACACCTTC
TRBV25-1,-,TRBD1,TRBJ2-7,CASSKGQGGHEQYF,TGTGCCAGCAGTAAGGGACAGGGAGGGCACGAGCAGTACTTC
TRBV5-1,-,TRBD2,TRBJ2-7,CASSLGLAGVVEQYF,TGCGCCAGCAGCTTGGGACTAGCGGGAGTAGTCGAGCAGTACTTC
TRBV19,-,-,TRBJ2-7,CASSQGGYEQYF,TGTGCCAGCTCACAGGGTGGTTACGAGCAGTACTTC
TRBV28,-,TRBD1,TRBJ1-5,CASSRPDRVSQPQHF,TGTGCCAGCAGCCGGCCAGACAGGGTTAGTCAGCCCCAGCATTTT
TRBV5-5,-,TRBD2,TRBJ2-4,CASSPVIAGAKNIQYF,TGTGCCAGCAGCCCAGTAATAGCGGGAGCCAAAAACATTCAGTACTTC
TRBV4-1,-,TRBD1,TRBJ1-2,CASSQWTGVNYGYTF,TGCGCCAGCAGCCAATGGACAGGGGTTAACTATGGCTACACCTTC
TRBV2,-,TRBD1,TRBJ2-7,CASSDDGQGAYEQYF,TGTGCCAGCAGTGATGATGGTCAGGGGGCCTACGAGCAGTACTTC
TRBV28,-,TRBD1,TRBJ2-7,CASSYPSGTGVYEQYF,TGTGCCAGCAGTTACCCATCCGGGACAGGGGTCTACGAGCAGTACTTC
TRBV4-2,once,-,TRBJ2-1,CASSQDRENYNEQFF,TGTGCCAGCAGCCAAGACCGGGAGAACTACAATGAGCAGTTCTTC
TRBV5-8,-,TRBD1,TRBJ1-1,CASSRRDSSEAFF,TGTGCCAGCAGCCGCCGGGACAGCAGTGAAGCTTTCTTT
TRBV5-4,-,TRBD2,TRBJ2-6,CASRGGAGANVLTF,TGTGCCAGCAGGGGGGGGGCTGGGGCCAACGTCCTGACTTTC
TRBV5-6,once,-,TRBJ2-5,CASSLPGQETQYF,TGTGCCAGCAGCTTGCCCGGGCAAGAGACCCAGTACTTC
TRBV27,once,TRBD2,TRBJ2-7,CASSPEGGRGFYEQYF,TGTGCCAGCAGTCCTGAGGGCGGGAGGGGCTTCTACGAGCAGTACTTC
TRBV5-1,-,TRBD1,TRBJ2-1,CASSLGDRAKPFF,TGCGCCAGCAGTCTGGGGGACAGGGCAAAGCCGTTCTTC
TRBV7-6,-,TRBD1,TRBJ1-4,CASSSESRDRGISEKLFF,TGTGCCAGCAGCTCAGAGTCCCGGGACAGGGGGATCAGTGAAAAACTGTTTTTT
TRBV4-1,-,-,TRBJ1-1,CASSQEGLWGGRNTEAFF,TGCGCCAGCAGCCAGGAGGGGCTGTGGGGGGGACGTAACACTGAAGCTTTCTTT
TRBV19,-,-,TRBJ2-7,CAAGQHEQYF,TGTGCGGCGGGGCAGCACGAGCAGTACTTC
TRBV6-6,-,-,TRBJ1-1,CASSLERNTEAFF,TGTGCCAGCAGTCTAGAGAGGAACACTGAAGCTTTCTTT
TRBV6-1,-,TRBD1,TRBJ2-1,CASTDRGHYNEQFF,TGTGCCAGCACAGACAGGGGCCATTACAATGAGCAGTTCTTC
TRBV30,-,TRBD1,TRBJ2-7,CAWSGGGQIYEQYF,TGTGCCTGGAGTGGAGGGGGACAGATCTACGAGCAGTACTTC
TRBV28,-,TRBD1,TRBJ2-7,CASRLPGQGMSYEQYF,TGTGCCAGCAGGTTGCCGGGACAGGGAATGTCGTACGAGCAGTACTTC
TRBV10-3,-,TRBD2,TRBJ2-2,CAIPMRDWRLAGEVGNTGELFF,TGTGCCATCCCTATGAGGGATTGGAGACTAGCGGGAGAGGTGGGGAACACCGGGGAGCTGTTTTTT
TRBV30,few,TRBD1,TRBJ1-1,CAWSEQGPGKAFF,TGTGCCTGGAGTGAACAGGGGCCAGGAAAAGCTTTCTTT
TRBV10-3,-,TRBD2,TRBJ2-1,CASKGLAGGSSYNEQFF,TGTGCCAGTAAGGGACTAGCGGGCGGGAGCTCCTACAATGAGCAGTTCTTC
TRBV13,-,-,TRBJ1-1,CASSYGEGGTEAFF,TGTGCCAGCAGCTACGGGGAGGGAGGGACTGAAGCTTTCTTT
TRBV7-3,few,TRBD1,TRBJ2-7,CASSLGQGALGYEQYF,TGTGCCAGCAGCTTAGGACAGGGGGCGCTTGGCTACGAGCAGTACTTC
TRBV12-5,few,TRBD1,TRBJ2-2,CARVSRDREGSGELFF,TGTGCTAGGGTGTCCAGGGACAGGGAAGGGTCCGGGGAGCTGTTTTTT
TRBV6-6,once,-,TRBJ1-1,CASSYSTRQANTEAFF,TGTGCCAGCAGTTACTCTACCCGACAGGCGAACACTGAAGCTTTCTTT
TRBV7-8,-,-,TRBJ2-2,CASSLAGQPGTGELFF,TGTGCCAGCAGCTTAGCAGGGCAACCGGGAACCGGGGAGCTGTTTTTT
TRBV7-9,-,TRBD1,TRBJ1-1,CATVTGGTLNTEAFF,TGTGCCACCGTAACAGGGGGAACCCTGAACACTGAAGCTTTCTTT
TRBV6-5,-,TRBD1,TRBJ2-4,CASTTGDGKNIQYF,TGTGCCAGCACGACAGGGGACGGCAAAAACATTCAGTACTTC
TRBV5-6,-,-,TRBJ2-4,CASSLGGQLAKNIQYF,TGTGCCAGCAGCTTGGGTGGACAGCTAGCCAAAAACATTCAGTACTTC
TRBV13,few,-,TRBJ1-1,CASSLRQPSTEAFF,TGTGCCAGCAGCTTGCGACAGCCGAGTACTGAAGCTTTCTTT
TRBV2,-,TRBD1,TRBJ2-7,CASSPRDRGGDEQYF,TGTGCCAGCAGTCCCCGGGACAGGGGCGGGGACGAGCAGTACTTC
TRBV5-1,-,TRBD2,TRBJ2-2,CASSPDGRDPNTGELFF,TGCGCCAGCAGCCCCGACGGGAGGGATCCGAACACCGGGGAGCTGTTTTTT
TRBV7-8,-,TRBD2,TRBJ2-2,CASSLDLAGARELFF,TGTGCCAGCAGCTTAGATCTAGCGGGGGCCCGGGAGCTGTTTTTT
TRBV6-4,-,-,TRBJ2-1,CASSDSSLTSYNEQFF,TGTGCCAGCAGTGACTCATCACTCACTTCATACAATGAGCAGTTCTTC
TRBV7-9,-,-,TRBJ1-3,CASAYGNTIYF,TGTGCCAGCGCGTACGGGAACACCATATATTTT
TRBV6-1,-,TRBD1,TRBJ1-1,CASSERHRGSSTEAFF,TGTGCCAGCAGTGAAAGACACAGGGGTTCGTCCACTGAAGCTTTCTTT
TRBV9,-,TRBD1,TRBJ1-1,CASSVEGQGEAFF,TGTGCCAGCAGCGTAGAGGGACAGGGTGAAGCTTTCTTT
TRBV28,-,-,TRBJ1-5,CASSSPGAGFNQPQHF,TGTGCCAGCAGTTCCCCCGGGGCGGGGTTCAATCAGCCCCAGCATTTT
TRBV20-1,-,-,TRBJ2-5,CSERGVAGQYF,TGCAGTGAAAGGGGCGTGGCTGGCCAGTACTTC
TRBV7-9,once,-,TRBJ2-1,CASSLGLISYNEQFF,TGTGCCAGCAGCTTAGGGCTTATTTCCTACAATGAGCAGTTCTTC
TRBV7-2,-,TRBD2,TRBJ2-3,CASSLVPSGTAGTDTQYF,TGTGCCAGCAGCTTAGTTCCTAGCGGGACCGCCGGGACAGATACGCAGTATTTT
TRBV5-1,-,TRBD1,TRBJ2-7,CASSKDRGPYEQYF,TGCGCCAGCAGCAAGGACAGGGGGCCCTACGAGCAGTACTTC
TRBV18,-,-,TRBJ1-1,CASSPTGGTEAFF,TGTGCCAGCTCACCGACAGGTGGCACTGAAGCTTTCTTT
TRBV19,-,-,TRBJ2-1,CASSSTGIPYNEQFF,TGTGCCAGTAGTTCCACAGGGATCCCCTACAATGAGCAGTTCTTC
TRBV5-1,-,-,TRBJ2-3,CASRGLISTDTQYF,TGCGCCAGCAGGGGCCTTATTAGCACAGATACGCAGTATTTT
TRBV9,-,TRBD1,TRBJ2-5,CASSVGQGRSETQYF,TGTGCCAGCAGCGTGGGACAGGGGCGGTCAGAGACCCAGTACTTC
TRBV27,-,-,TRBJ2-1,CASSLYRPSSYNEQFF,TGTGCCAGCAGCCTCTACCGACCTAGCTCCTACAATGAGCAGTTCTTC